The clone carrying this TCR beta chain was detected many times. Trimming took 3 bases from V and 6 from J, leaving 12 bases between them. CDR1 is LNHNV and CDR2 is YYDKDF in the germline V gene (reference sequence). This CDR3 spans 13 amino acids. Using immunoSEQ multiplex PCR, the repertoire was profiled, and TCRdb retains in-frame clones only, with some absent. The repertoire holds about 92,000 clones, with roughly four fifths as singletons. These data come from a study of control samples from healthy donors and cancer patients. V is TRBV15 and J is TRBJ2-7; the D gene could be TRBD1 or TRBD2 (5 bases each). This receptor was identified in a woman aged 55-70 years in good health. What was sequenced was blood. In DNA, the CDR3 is TGTGCCACCAGCAGTGTGAGGGGATCCGAGCAGTACTTC. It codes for CATSSVRGSEQYF.